The 22 T cell receptor beta chains presented below share a single source sample, sequenced in a study of shared clonotypes between healthy human individuals (dated by TCRdb to the early 2020s). Library generation was performed with the immunoSEQ multiplex PCR assay. Sourced from immuneACCESS, this table was stored by TCRdb with only in-frame sequences that have V and J called. A share of the clones is absent; for the studies checked, an unresolved V gene accounts for under half, and the remainder has no known explanation. Across this sample there are more than 2,000,000 clones, with just over 90% seen only once. The biggest ten clones account for 0.39% of the sample. Specimen: naive CD4+ T cells from PBMCs. This specimen's cell subset or site label, per the study, means: CD45RA+ positively selected. The receptors come from a man between 18 and 35 years old in good health. Some clones in this sample may be carry-over from other donors' samples.

The chain uses TRBV14 and TRBJ2-2, with D unresolved. Germline values: CDR1 SGHDN, CDR2 FVKESK. The length of the CDR3 is 12 residues. Trimming left V 3 bases short and J 7 bases short, with 6 bases between. The chain's CDR3 is CASSHPDGELFF. The CDR3 region has the DNA TGTGCCAGCAGCCACCCGGACGGGGAGCTGTTTTTT.

This chain joins TRBV10-3 and TRBJ2-7; TRBD1 is a possible D gene (6 bases). V gave up 0 bases and J gave up 2 bases, with 11 bases separating them. CDR1 and CDR2 (germline): ENHRY, SYGVKD. The CDR3 totals 15 residues. The CDR3 DNA reads TGTGCCATCAGTGAGTCGAGACAGGCTACCTACGAGCAGTACTTC. Encoded protein: CAISESRQATYEQYF.

The chain couples TRBV14 to TRBJ2-7; 9 bases agree with TRBD2. Germline lookup yields CDR1 SGHDN and CDR2 FVKESK. V lost 4 bases and J lost 4; bases outside the gene matches: 14. The CDR3 loop spans 17 amino acids. The CDR3 loop is CASSPTRRASGTYEQYF. CDR3 DNA sequence: TGTGCCAGCAGCCCCACGCGGCGGGCTAGCGGGACATACGAGCAGTACTTC. Full variable domain (missing parts from reference TRBV14 and TRBJ2-7): EAGVTQFPSHSVIEKGQTVTLRCDPISGHDNLYWYRRVMGKEIKFLLHFVKESKQDESGMPNNRFLAERTGGTYSTLKVQPAELEDSGVYFCASSPTRRASGTYEQYFGPGTRLTVT.

The chain employs TRBV11-2 and TRBJ2-1; possible D gene TRBD2, 6 bases. V was trimmed by 1 base and J by 1 base, leaving 11 bases between them. CDR1 is SGHAT, CDR2 FQNNGV, per germline. The CDR3 length is 16 residues. As DNA, the CDR3 is TGTGCCAGCAGCTTAGTCACGGGAGTGTCCTACAATGAGCAGTTCTTC. Its translation is CASSLVTGVSYNEQFF.

Comments on this clone: Other DNA sequences in this sample translate to the same CDR3. V and J are TRBV5-1 and TRBJ1-4; D remains unclear. This CDR3 is built from 15 residues. Germline values: CDR1 SGHRS, CDR2 YFSETQ. Trimming cost V 5 bases and J 0 bases, with 11 bases left between them. CDR3 coding DNA: TGCGCCAGCAGTTCTGGACCGACAACTAATGAAAAACTGTTTTTT. Translation: CASSSGPTTNEKLFF.

About this clone: Other DNA sequences of this sample code for an identical CDR3. The rearrangement joins TRBV6-5 to TRBJ2-7; 9 nucleotides match TRBD1. J gave up 3 bases and V 5 bases, and 2 bases lay outside the gene matches. This CDR3 has 13 amino acids. Looked up from germline, CDR1 is MNHEY and CDR2 is SVGAGI. The CDR3 loop reads CASSRGQGYEQYF. The CDR3 nucleotides read TGTGCCAGCAGTCGGGGACAGGGCTACGAGCAGTACTTC.

This sequence joins TRBV2 and TRBJ1-3; D ambiguous. V was trimmed by 0 bases and J by 4 bases, leaving 4 bases between them. This CDR3 is 13 amino acids long. CDR1 is SNHLY, CDR2 FYNNEI, per germline. CDR3 residues: CASSEAEGNTIYF. CDR3 nucleotide sequence: TGTGCCAGCAGTGAAGCGGAGGGAAACACCATATATTTT.

The chain joins TRBV7-7 to TRBJ1-4; 9 bases agree with TRBD1. V dropped 6 bases and J dropped 7; count of bases not matched to a gene: 24. Germline-derived CDR1 and CDR2 are SSHAT and FNYEAQ (reference sequence). This CDR3 has 20 residues. CDR3 residues: CASSLPAARDRVSPAEKLFF. In nucleotides, the CDR3 is TGTGCCAGCAGTTTACCGGCCGCTCGGGACAGGGTAAGCCCCGCTGAAAAACTGTTTTTT.

Only a few counts were recorded for this clone. The chain has TRBV7-9 and TRBJ1-4; D is possibly TRBD1 (5 bases). The germline CDR1 and CDR2 sequences are SEHNR and FQNEAQ (reference sequence). V gave up 5 bases and J gave up 0 bases, with 10 bases separating them. This CDR3 spans 15 amino acids. CDR3 bases: TGTGCCAGCAGCAAAGACAGAGCAACTAATGAAAAACTGTTTTTT. Translated, it gives CASSKDRATNEKLFF.

For this clone: The identical CDR3 is also encoded by other nucleotide sequences in the sample. The chain employs TRBV2 and TRBJ2-2; D might be TRBD1 (6 bases). V lost 6 bases and J 1 base, leaving 6 bases between the germline ends. This CDR3 comprises 13 residues. Germline V gene data show CDR1 as SNHLY and CDR2 as FYNNEI. This CDR3 is CASRGQNTGELFF. In DNA, the CDR3 is TGTGCCAGCAGGGGACAGAACACCGGGGAGCTGTTTTTT.

The chain couples TRBV4-3 to TRBJ1-2; D unclear. Germline V lookup: CDR1 LGHNA, CDR2 YSLEER. The CDR3 loop spans 15 amino acids. V was pared by 0 bases and J by 1 base, with 9 bases between. The CDR3 sequence is CASSQDLGFNYGYTF. The CDR3 DNA reads as TGCGCCAGCAGCCAAGATCTCGGGTTTAACTATGGCTACACCTTC.

J is TRBJ1-2 and V is TRBV6-5; D might be TRBD1 (6 bases). Trimming pared 2 bases from V and 4 bases from J, leaving 14 bases between. This CDR3 contains 15 residues. From germline, CDR1 is MNHEY and CDR2 SVGAGI. The CDR3 DNA is TGTGCCAGCAGTTACCTTAGGGGGTCGGTCTATGGCTACACCTTC. It yields the protein CASSYLRGSVYGYTF.

The CDR3 region has the DNA TGTGCCAGTAGTATAGCTTTGGGGGGCACTGAAGCTTTCTTT. Translated: CASSIALGGTEAFF. The chain recombines TRBV19 with TRBJ1-1, with D perhaps matching TRBD1 (5 bases). V was pared by 1 base and J by 4 bases, with 10 bases between. CDR1 is LNHDA, CDR2 SQIVND, per germline (reference sequence). The CDR3 contains 14 residues.

Of note for this clone: Additional DNA sequences in this sample encode the identical CDR3. This chain links TRBV11-3 with TRBJ2-3, with unresolved D. The CDR3 contains 12 residues. V was trimmed by 1 base and J by 4 bases, leaving 3 bases between them. Germline V gives CDR1 SGHNT, CDR2 YENEEA. The CDR3 DNA reads TGTGCCAGCAGCTTAGTGGCAGATACGCAGTATTTT. Residues: CASSLVADTQYF.

V is TRBV5-6 and J is TRBJ1-1, with D unresolved. V shed 2 bases and J shed 0 bases, with 11 bases lying between them. The CDR3 is 15 residues long. CDR1 SGHDT and CDR2 YYEEEE come from the germline V gene. This chain's CDR3 is CASSFISAMNTEAFF. In DNA, the CDR3 is TGTGCCAGCAGCTTCATATCCGCCATGAACACTGAAGCTTTCTTT.

This chain links TRBV5-1 with TRBJ2-7; D gene ambiguous. Deletions cut 0 bases from V and 0 bases from J, with 10 bases between. The CDR3 contains 15 residues. Germline V lookup: CDR1 SGHRS, CDR2 YFSETQ. The CDR3 here is CASSLGLSLSYEQYF. CDR3 sequence (DNA): TGCGCCAGCAGCTTGGGACTTTCCCTCTCCTACGAGCAGTACTTC. The whole variable domain, filled in from reference TRBV5-1 and TRBJ2-7, reads KAGVTQTPRYLIKTRGQQVTLSCSPISGHRSVSWYQQTPGQGLQFLFEYFSETQRNKGNFPGRFSGRQFSNSRSEMNVSTLELGDSALYLCASSLGLSLSYEQYFGPGTRLTVT.

For this clone: Different DNA sequences within this sample yield the same CDR3. This rearrangement joins TRBV19 to TRBJ2-1; a weak D match, TRBD1 (5 bases). CDR3 length: 11 residues. Germline CDR1 and CDR2: LNHDA and SQIVND (reference sequence). The V end lost 5 bases, the J end lost 8 bases, and 7 bases lay between the germline ends. The CDR3 DNA follows: TGTGCCAGTAGTTTCAGGGATGAGCAGTTCTTC. The encoded protein is CASSFRDEQFF.

The gene calls are TRBV5-6 and TRBJ2-3, with TRBD2 matching 7 bases. Germline V gene lookup returns CDR1 SGHDT and CDR2 YYEEEE. The trim removed 0 bases at V and 4 bases at J, leaving 14 bases unmatched. The CDR3 contains 18 residues. The CDR3: CASSLGTRRDYRADTQYF. The DNA of the CDR3 is TGTGCCAGCAGCTTGGGCACCCGACGGGACTATCGCGCAGATACGCAGTATTTT.

This chain joins TRBV2 and TRBJ2-5; TRBD2 aligns across 9 bases. V gave up 8 bases and J gave up 4 bases; unmatched junction bases: 8. Germline CDR1 and CDR2: SNHLY and FYNNEI. The CDR3 is 14 residues long. Here the CDR3 reads CASLGREGPETQYF. CDR3 nucleotides: TGTGCCAGCCTTGGGCGGGAGGGCCCAGAGACCCAGTACTTC.

The chain carries TRBV27 and TRBJ2-3, with 9 bases fitting TRBD1. The V and J ends lost 5 bases and 5 bases, in that order; junction bases with no gene match: 14. CDR1 and CDR2 (germline): MNHEY, SMNVEV (reference sequence). The CDR3 loop spans 17 amino acids. The CDR3 DNA follows: TGTGCCAGCAGTACCCGTGTCGGGACAGGGCTTCGAGATACGCAGTATTTT. This gives the protein CASSTRVGTGLRDTQYF.

V and J are TRBV10-3 and TRBJ2-5; D possibly uses TRBD1 or TRBD2 (6 bases each). The CDR3 runs 13 residues. V was trimmed by 10 bases and J by 4 bases, leaving 16 bases between them. CDR1 is ENHRY, CDR2 SYGVKD, per germline. The CDR3 reads CATRSGAGETQYF. CDR3 sequence (DNA): TGTGCCACTCGATCGGGGGCGGGAGAGACCCAGTACTTC.

On this clone: This sample includes further DNA sequences coding for the same CDR3. This rearrangement joins TRBV7-2 to TRBJ2-3; D is possibly TRBD1 (6 bases). CDR1 and CDR2 (germline): SGHTA, FQGNSA. The CDR3 sequence is 14 residues long. V was pared by 6 bases and J by 2 bases, with 12 bases between. The CDR3: CASSLGGNTDTQYF. The DNA of the CDR3 is TGTGCCAGCAGTCTAGGGGGAAACACAGATACGCAGTATTTT.